This T cell receptor beta chain is from a study of T cells after yellow fever vaccination. Germline V gene lookup returns CDR1 MNHNY and CDR2 SVGAGI (reference sequence). The length of the CDR3 is 13 residues. Trimming removed 11 bases at V and 7 bases at J, with 18 bases between. From the 5' RACE reads, TCRdb called clonotypes with MiXCR, one entry per CDR3 protein. The profile shows some 120,000 distinct CDR3 sequences, 8.4% of them singletons. This clonotype was seen repeatedly, ten times or more. This sequence originates from a young man who received the YFV17D yellow fever vaccine. The rearrangement joins TRBV6-6 to TRBJ1-5; tentative D call: TRBD1 (5 bases). Sequencing was performed on CD8+ T cells sorted from PBMCs, taken 45 days after the yellow fever booster vaccination. Here the CDR3 reads CAVGRTNRQPQHF. CDR3 DNA sequence: TGTGCCGTTGGGAGGACAAATCGACAGCCCCAGCATTTT.